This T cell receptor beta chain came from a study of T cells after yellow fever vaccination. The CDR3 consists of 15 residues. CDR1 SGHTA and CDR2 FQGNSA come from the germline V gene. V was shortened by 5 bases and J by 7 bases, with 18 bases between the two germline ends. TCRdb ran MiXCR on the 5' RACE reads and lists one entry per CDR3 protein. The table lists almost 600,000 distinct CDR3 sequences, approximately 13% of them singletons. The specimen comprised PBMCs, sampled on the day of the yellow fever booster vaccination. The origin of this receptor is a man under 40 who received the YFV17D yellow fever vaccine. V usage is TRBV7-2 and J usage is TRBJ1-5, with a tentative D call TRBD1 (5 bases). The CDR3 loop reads CASSLNEGFRQPQHF. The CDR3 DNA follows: TGTGCCAGCAGCCTAAATGAGGGGTTTAGGCAGCCCCAGCATTTT.